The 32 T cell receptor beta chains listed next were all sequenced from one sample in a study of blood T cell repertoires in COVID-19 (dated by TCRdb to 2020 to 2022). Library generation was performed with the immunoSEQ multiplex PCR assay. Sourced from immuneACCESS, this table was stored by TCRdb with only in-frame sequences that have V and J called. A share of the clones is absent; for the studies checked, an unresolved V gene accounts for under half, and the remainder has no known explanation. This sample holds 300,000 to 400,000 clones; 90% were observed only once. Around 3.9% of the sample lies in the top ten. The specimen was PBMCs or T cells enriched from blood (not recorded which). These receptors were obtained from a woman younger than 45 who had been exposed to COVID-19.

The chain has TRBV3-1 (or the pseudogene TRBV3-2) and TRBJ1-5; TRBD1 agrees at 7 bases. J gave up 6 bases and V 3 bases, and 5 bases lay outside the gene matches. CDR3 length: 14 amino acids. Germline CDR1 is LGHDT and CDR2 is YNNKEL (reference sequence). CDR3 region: CASSQSGGSQPQHF. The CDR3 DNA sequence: TGTGCCAGCAGCCAGTCAGGGGGAAGTCAGCCCCAGCATTTT.

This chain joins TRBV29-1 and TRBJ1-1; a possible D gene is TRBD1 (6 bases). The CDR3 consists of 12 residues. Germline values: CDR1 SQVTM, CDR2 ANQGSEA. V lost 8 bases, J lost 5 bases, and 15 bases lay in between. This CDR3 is CSIYRVGTEAFF. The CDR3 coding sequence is TGCAGCATCTACAGGGTAGGGACTGAAGCTTTCTTT.

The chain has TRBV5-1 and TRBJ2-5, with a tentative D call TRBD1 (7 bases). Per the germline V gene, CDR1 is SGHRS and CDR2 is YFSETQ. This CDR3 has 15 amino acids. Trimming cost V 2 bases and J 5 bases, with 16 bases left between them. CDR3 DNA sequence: TGCGCCAGCAGCTTAATTCTCAGGGGGGAGGAGACCCAGTACTTC. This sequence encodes CASSLILRGEETQYF.

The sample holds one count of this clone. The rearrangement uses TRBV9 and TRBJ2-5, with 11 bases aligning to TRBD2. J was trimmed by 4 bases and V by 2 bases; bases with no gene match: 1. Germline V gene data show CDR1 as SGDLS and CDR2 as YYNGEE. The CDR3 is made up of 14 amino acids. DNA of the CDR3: TGTGCCAGCAGCGTGGGACTAGCGGCAGAGACCCAGTACTTC. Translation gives CASSVGLAAETQYF.

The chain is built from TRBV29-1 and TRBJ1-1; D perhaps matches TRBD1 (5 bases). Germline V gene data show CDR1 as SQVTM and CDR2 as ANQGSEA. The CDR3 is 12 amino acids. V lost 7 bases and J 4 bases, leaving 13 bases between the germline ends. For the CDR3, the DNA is TGCAGCGCATCCAGGGTGTCCACTGAAGCTTTCTTT. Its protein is CSASRVSTEAFF.

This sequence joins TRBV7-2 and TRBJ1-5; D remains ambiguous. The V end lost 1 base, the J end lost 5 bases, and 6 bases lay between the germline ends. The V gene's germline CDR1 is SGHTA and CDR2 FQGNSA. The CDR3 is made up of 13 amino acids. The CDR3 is CASSLERDQPQHF. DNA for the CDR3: TGTGCCAGCAGCTTAGAAAGAGATCAGCCCCAGCATTTT.

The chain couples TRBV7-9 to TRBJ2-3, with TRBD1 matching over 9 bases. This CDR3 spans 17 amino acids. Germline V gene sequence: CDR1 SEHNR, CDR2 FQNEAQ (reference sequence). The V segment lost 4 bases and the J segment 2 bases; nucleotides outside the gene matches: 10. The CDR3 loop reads CASSSNAGTGSTDTQYF. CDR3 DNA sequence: TGTGCCAGCAGCTCCAACGCCGGGACAGGGTCCACAGATACGCAGTATTTT.

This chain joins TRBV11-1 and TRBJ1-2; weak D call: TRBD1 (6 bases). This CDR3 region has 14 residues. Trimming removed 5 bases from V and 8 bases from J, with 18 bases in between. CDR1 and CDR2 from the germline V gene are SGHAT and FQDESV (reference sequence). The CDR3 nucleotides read TGTGCCAGCAGCCCATCGGGACACACTAGGGGCTACACCTTC. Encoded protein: CASSPSGHTRGYTF.

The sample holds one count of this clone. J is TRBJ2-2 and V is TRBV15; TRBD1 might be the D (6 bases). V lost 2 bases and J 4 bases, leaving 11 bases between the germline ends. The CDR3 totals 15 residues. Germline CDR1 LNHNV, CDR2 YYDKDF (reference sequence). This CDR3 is CATSRFRQVTGELFF. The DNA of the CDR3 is TGTGCCACCAGCAGATTTCGACAGGTCACCGGGGAGCTGTTTTTT.

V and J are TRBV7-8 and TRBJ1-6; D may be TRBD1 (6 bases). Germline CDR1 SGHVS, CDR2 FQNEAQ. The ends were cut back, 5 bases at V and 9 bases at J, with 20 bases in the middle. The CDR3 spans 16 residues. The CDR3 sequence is CASSLKGGGPFSPLHF. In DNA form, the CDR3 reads TGTGCCAGCAGCCTAAAGGGCGGGGGCCCGTTTTCACCCCTCCACTTT.

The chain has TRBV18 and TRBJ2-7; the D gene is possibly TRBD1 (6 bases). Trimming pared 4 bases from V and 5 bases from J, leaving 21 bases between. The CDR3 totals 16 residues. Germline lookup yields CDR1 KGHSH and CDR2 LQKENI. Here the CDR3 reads CASSLLPGTTHDEQYF. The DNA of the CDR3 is TGTGCCAGCTCACTATTACCCGGGACAACGCACGACGAGCAGTACTTC.

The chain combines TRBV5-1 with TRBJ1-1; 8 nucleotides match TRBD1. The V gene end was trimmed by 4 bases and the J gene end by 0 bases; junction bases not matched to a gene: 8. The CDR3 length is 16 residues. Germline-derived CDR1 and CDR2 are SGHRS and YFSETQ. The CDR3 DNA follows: TGCGCCAGCAGCCCACGTGGACAGGGCATGAACACTGAAGCTTTCTTT. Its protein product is CASSPRGQGMNTEAFF.

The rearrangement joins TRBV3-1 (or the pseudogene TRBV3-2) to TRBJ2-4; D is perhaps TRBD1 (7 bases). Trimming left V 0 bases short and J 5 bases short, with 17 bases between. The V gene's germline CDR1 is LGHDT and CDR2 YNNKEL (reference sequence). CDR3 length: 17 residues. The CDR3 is CASSQDLSWRGQNIQYF. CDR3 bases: TGTGCCAGCAGCCAAGATCTTTCGTGGAGGGGGCAAAACATTCAGTACTTC.

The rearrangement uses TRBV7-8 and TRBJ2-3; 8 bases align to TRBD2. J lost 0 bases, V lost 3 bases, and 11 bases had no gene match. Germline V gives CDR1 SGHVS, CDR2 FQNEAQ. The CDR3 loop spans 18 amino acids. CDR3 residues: CASSLRLGAGASTDTQYF. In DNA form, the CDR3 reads TGTGCCAGCAGCTTGCGTTTGGGAGCGGGGGCAAGCACAGATACGCAGTATTTT. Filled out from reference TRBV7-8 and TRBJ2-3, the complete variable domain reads GAGVSQSPRYKVAKRGQDVALRCDPISGHVSLFWYQQALGQGPEFLTYFQNEAQLDKSGLPSDRFFAERPEGSVSTLKIQRTQQEDSAVYLCASSLRLGAGASTDTQYFGPGTRLTVL.

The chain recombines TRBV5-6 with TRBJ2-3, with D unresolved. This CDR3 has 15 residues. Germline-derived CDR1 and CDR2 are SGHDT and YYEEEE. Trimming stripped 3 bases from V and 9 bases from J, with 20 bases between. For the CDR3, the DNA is TGTGCCAGCAGCTCCGGCGGCCTCGCTTCGAGCACGCAGTATTTT. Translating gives CASSSGGLASSTQYF.

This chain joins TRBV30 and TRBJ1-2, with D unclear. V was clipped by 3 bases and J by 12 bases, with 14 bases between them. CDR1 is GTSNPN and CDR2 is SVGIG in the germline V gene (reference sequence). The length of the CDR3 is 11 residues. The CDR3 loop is CAWSVKGGHTF. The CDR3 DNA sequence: TGTGCCTGGAGCGTCAAAGGTGGGCACACCTTC.

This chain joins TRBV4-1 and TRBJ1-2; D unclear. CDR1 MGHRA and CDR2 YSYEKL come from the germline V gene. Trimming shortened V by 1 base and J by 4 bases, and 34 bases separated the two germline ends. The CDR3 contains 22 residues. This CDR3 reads CASSQGDGRLGHLPPGGYGYTF. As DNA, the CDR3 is TGCGCCAGCAGCCAAGGCGACGGACGGTTGGGCCATCTCCCCCCGGGAGGCTATGGCTACACCTTC.

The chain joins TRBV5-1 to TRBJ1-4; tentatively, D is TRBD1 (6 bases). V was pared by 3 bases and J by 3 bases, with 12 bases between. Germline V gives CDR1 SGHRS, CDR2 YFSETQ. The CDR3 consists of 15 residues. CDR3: CASSSQGHANEKLFF. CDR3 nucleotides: TGCGCCAGCAGCTCTCAGGGACACGCTAATGAAAAACTGTTTTTT.

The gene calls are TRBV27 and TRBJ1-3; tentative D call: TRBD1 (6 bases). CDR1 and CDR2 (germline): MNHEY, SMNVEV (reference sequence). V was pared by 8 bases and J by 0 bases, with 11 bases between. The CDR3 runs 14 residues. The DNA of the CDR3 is TGTGCCAGCCCCCAAGGGGGCTCTGGAAACACCATATATTTT. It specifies CASPQGGSGNTIYF.

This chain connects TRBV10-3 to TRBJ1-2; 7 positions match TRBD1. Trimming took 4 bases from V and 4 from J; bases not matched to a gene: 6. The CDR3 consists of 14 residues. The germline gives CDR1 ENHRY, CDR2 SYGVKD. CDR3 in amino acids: CAISGRGQIYGYTF. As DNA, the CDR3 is TGTGCCATCAGTGGACGGGGACAGATCTATGGCTACACCTTC.

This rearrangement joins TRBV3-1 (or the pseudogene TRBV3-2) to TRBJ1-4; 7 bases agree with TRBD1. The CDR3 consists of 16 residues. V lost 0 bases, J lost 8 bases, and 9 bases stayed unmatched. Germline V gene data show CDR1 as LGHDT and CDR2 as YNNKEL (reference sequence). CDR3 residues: CASSQDGTAGREKLFF. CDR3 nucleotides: TGTGCCAGCAGCCAAGATGGGACAGCCGGGCGGGAAAAACTGTTTTTT.

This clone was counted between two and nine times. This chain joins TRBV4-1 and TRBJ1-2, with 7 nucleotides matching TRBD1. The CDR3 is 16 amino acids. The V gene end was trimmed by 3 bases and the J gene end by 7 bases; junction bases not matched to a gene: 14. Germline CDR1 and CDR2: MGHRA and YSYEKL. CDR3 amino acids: CASSHGYRTGAGGYTF. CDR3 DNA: TGCGCCAGCAGCCACGGATACCGAACAGGGGCTGGTGGCTACACCTTC.

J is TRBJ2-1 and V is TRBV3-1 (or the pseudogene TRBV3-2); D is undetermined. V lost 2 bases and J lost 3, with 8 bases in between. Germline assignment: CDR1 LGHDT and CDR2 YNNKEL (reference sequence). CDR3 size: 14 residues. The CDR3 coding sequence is TGTGCCAGCAGCCAAACTGGAGACTACAATGAGCAGTTCTTC. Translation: CASSQTGDYNEQFF.

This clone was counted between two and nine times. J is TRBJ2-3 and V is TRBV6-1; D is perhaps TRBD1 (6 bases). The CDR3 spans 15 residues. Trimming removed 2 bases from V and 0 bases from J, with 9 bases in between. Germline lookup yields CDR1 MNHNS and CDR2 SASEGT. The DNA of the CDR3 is TGTGCCAGCAGTGAATCGGGACACAGCACAGATACGCAGTATTTT. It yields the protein CASSESGHSTDTQYF.

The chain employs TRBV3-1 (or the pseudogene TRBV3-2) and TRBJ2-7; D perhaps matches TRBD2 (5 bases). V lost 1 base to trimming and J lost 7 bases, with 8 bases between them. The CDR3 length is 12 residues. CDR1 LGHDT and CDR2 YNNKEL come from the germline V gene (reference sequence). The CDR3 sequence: CASSQVGDEQYF. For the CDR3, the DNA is TGTGCCAGCAGCCAAGTGGGAGATGAGCAGTACTTC.

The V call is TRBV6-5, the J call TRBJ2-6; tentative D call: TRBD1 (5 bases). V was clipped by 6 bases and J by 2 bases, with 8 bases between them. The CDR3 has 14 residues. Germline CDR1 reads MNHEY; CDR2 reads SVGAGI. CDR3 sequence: CASRTGTGANVLTF. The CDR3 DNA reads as TGTGCCAGCAGAACAGGAACTGGGGCCAACGTCCTGACTTTC.

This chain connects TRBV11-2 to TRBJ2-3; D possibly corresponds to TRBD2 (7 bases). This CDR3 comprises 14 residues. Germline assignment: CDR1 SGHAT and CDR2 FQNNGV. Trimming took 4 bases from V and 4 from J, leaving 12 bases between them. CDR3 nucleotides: TGTGCCAGCAGCTCTCAGGGGAGGGCAGATACGCAGTATTTT. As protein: CASSSQGRADTQYF. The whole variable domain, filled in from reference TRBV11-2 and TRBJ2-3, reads EAGVAQSPRYKIIEKRQSVAFWCNPISGHATLYWYQQILGQGPKLLIQFQNNGVVDDSQLPKDRFSAERLKGVDSTLKIQPAKLEDSAVYLCASSSQGRADTQYFGPGTRLTVL.

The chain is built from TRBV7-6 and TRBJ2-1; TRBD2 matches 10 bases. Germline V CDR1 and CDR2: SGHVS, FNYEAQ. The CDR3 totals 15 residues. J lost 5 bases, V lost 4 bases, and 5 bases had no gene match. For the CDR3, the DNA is TGTGCCAGCAGCTCGGAAGCGGGGGGGCACAATGAGCAGTTCTTC. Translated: CASSSEAGGHNEQFF.

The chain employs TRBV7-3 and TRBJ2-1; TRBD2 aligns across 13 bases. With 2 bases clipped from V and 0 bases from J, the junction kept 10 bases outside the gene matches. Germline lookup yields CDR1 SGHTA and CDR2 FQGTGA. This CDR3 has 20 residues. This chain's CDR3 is CASSLASGLAGAYSYNEQFF. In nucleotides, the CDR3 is TGTGCCAGCAGCTTAGCTTCCGGACTAGCGGGGGCCTACTCCTACAATGAGCAGTTCTTC.

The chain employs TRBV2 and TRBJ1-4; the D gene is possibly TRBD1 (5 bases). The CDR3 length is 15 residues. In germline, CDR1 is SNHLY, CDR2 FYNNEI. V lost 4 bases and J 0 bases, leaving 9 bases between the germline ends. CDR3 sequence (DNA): TGTGCCAGCAGTGCGACAGCCTCAACTAATGAAAAACTGTTTTTT. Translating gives CASSATASTNEKLFF.

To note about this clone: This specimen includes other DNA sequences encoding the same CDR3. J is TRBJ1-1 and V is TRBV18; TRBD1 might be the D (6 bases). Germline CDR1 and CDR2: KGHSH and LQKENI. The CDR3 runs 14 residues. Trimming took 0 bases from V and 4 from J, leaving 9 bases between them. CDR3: CASSPPGGGTEAFF. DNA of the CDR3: TGTGCCAGCTCACCACCAGGGGGGGGCACTGAAGCTTTCTTT. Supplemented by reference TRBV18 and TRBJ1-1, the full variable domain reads NAGVMQNPRHLVRRRGQEARLRCSPMKGHSHVYWYRQLPEEGLKFMVYLQKENIIDESGMPKERFSAEFPKEGPSILRIQQVVRGDSAAYFCASSPPGGGTEAFFGQGTRLTVV.

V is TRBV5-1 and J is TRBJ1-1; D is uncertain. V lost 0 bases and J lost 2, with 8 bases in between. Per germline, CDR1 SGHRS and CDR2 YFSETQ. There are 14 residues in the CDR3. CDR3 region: CASSLVGVNTEAFF. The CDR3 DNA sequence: TGCGCCAGCAGCTTGGTGGGCGTTAACACTGAAGCTTTCTTT.